The 30 T cell receptor beta chains reported below all come from one sample, sequenced in a study of T cell repertoires in cytomegalovirus infection. No antigens are known for them. TCRdb re-called the reads through MiXCR, storing one row per CDR3 protein. The profile shows about 920,000 distinct CDR3 sequences, 25% to 40% of them singletons. Sequenced material: cultured CD8+ T cells from PBMCs, taken from culture after CMV antigen stimulation. All receptors come from a human donor in good health (CMV status not recorded). Some clones in this sample may be carry-over from other donors' samples.

The chain couples TRBV4-1 to TRBJ1-1, with D perhaps matching TRBD1 (5 bases). Trimming pared 0 bases from V and 7 bases from J, leaving 15 bases between. CDR1 and CDR2 (germline): MGHRA, YSYEKL. The CDR3 runs to 15 residues. The CDR3 loop reads CASSQEGRGADEAFF. The CDR3, as DNA: TGCGCCAGCAGCCAAGAAGGTCGAGGGGCTGATGAAGCTTTCTTT.

This clonotype was found once. The chain couples TRBV12-5 to TRBJ1-1; D unclear. Germline V gene sequence: CDR1 LGHNT, CDR2 FRNRAP. Deletions cut 4 bases from V and 8 bases from J, with 11 bases between. CDR3 length equals 12 residues. CDR3 sequence: CASGWVEGEAFF. CDR3 coding DNA: TGTGCTAGTGGTTGGGTGGAAGGGGAAGCTTTCTTT.

The chain uses TRBV4-1 and TRBJ2-1, with no clear D. The CDR3 extends over 13 amino acids. CDR1 is MGHRA, CDR2 YSYEKL, per germline. V shed 4 bases and J shed 7 bases, with 11 bases lying between them. The CDR3 is CASSPSDLNEQFF. For the CDR3, the DNA is TGCGCCAGCAGCCCCTCGGATCTGAATGAGCAGTTCTTC.

This clonotype appeared a few times. The J gene is TRBJ1-1, the V gene TRBV12-3 or TRBV12-4; maybe TRBD1 (5 bases). The CDR3 spans 16 residues. The V and J ends lost 7 bases and 0 bases respectively, with 18 bases between them. The CDR3 protein is CASIDSGGNMNTEAFF. CDR3 coding DNA: TGTGCCAGCATCGACAGTGGGGGGAATATGAACACTGAAGCTTTCTTT.

Regarding this clonotype: A read error may explain this, as a much larger clone is one base away. The CDR3 DNA sequence: TGTGCCAACAGCTTAGGACCTAGCAGGACAGGGTACCATGAGCAGTTCTTC. Its translation: CANSLGPSRTGYHEQFF. This sequence joins TRBV7-2 and TRBJ2-1; 8 bases agree with TRBD1. This CDR3 comprises 17 residues. Germline V gene data show CDR1 as SGHTA and CDR2 as FQGNSA.

CDR3 protein: CASSPPGQDSPYEQYF. DNA of the CDR3: TGTGCCAGCAGTCCACCGGGACAGGATTCCCCTTACGAGCAGTACTTC. The V call is TRBV12-3 or TRBV12-4, the J call TRBJ2-7; 8 bases line up with TRBD1. This CDR3 has 16 amino acids. The V and J ends lost 5 bases and 4 bases, in that order; junction bases with no gene match: 13.

J is TRBJ2-1 and V is TRBV2, with D perhaps TRBD1 (6 bases). The CDR3 consists of 11 residues. V was clipped by 11 bases and J by 5 bases, with 10 bases between them. Germline values: CDR1 SNHLY, CDR2 FYNNEI. CDR3 sequence reads: CAYRVDNEQFF. The CDR3 region has the DNA TGTGCCTACAGGGTGGACAATGAGCAGTTCTTC.

The chain has TRBV7-9 and TRBJ1-2; TRBD1 is a possible D gene (5 bases). This CDR3 has 15 residues. Germline assignment: CDR1 SEHNR and CDR2 FQNEAQ (reference sequence). With 9 bases removed from V and 3 bases from J, the gap between germline ends came to 20 bases. The DNA for the CDR3 is TGTGCCAGTTTAGACGGGGGGAGTGTAGACTATGGCTACACCTTC. Amino acid sequence: CASLDGGSVDYGYTF.

This clonotype has more than one count but fewer than ten. This sequence joins TRBV7-9 and TRBJ1-2; D might be TRBD1 (5 bases). This CDR3 is 11 amino acids long. With 5 bases removed from V and 10 bases from J, the gap between germline ends came to 11 bases. The germline V gene encodes CDR1 SEHNR and CDR2 FQNEAQ (reference sequence). This CDR3 reads CASSARGVYTF. The CDR3 coding sequence is TGTGCCAGCAGCGCTCGAGGGGTCTACACCTTC.

This clonotype occurred many times. This chain links TRBV3-1 with TRBJ2-1; 9 positions match TRBD2. The ends lost 1 base at V and 13 bases at J; junction bases unmatched: 14. Per germline, CDR1 LGHDT and CDR2 YNNKEL (reference sequence). This CDR3 is built from 16 residues. The DNA of the CDR3 is TGTGCCAGCAGCCAAGTATCAGCGGGGGGCCCCGGGGGTCAGTTCTTC. Protein sequence: CASSQVSAGGPGGQFF.

Ten or more counts support this clonotype. J is TRBJ2-1 and V is TRBV27; weak D call: TRBD1 (6 bases). Germline CDR1 MNHEY, CDR2 SMNVEV (reference sequence). The CDR3 loop spans 12 amino acids. V lost 6 bases to trimming and J lost 8 bases, with 11 bases between them. CDR3: CASSPEGDEQFF. CDR3 DNA: TGTGCCAGCAGCCCAGAGGGGGATGAGCAGTTCTTC.

The sample holds many counts of this clonotype. The chain combines TRBV7-8 with TRBJ2-1, with 7 bases identical to TRBD1. This CDR3 region has 16 residues. Germline values: CDR1 SGHVS, CDR2 FQNEAQ. V dropped 3 bases and J dropped 8; count of bases not matched to a gene: 13. The CDR3 loop is CASSFGTDRVEDEQFF. In nucleotides, the CDR3 is TGTGCCAGCAGCTTTGGGACCGACAGGGTTGAAGATGAGCAGTTCTTC.

This clonotype was counted only a few times. This chain links TRBV2 with TRBJ1-1, with 7 bases identical to TRBD1. CDR1 SNHLY and CDR2 FYNNEI come from the germline V gene. V was clipped by 5 bases and J by 4 bases; unmatched bases: 10. CDR3 length: 15 amino acids. The CDR3 loop reads CASSRRQGVSTEAFF. CDR3 DNA: TGTGCCAGCAGTAGACGACAGGGAGTGAGCACTGAAGCTTTCTTT.

The chain combines TRBV25-1 with TRBJ2-7; D not resolved. The germline V gene has CDR1 MGHDK and CDR2 SYGVNS. The CDR3 runs to 12 residues. With 2 bases removed from V and 6 bases from J, the gap between germline ends came to 8 bases. CDR3 in DNA: TGTGCCAGCAGTGAACGCTGGGGCGAGCAGTACGTC. This encodes CASSERWGEQYV.

This clonotype occurred many times. J is TRBJ1-2 and V is TRBV7-2; 7 nucleotides agree with TRBD1. Germline lookup yields CDR1 SGHTA and CDR2 FQGNSA. This CDR3 has 17 residues. V shed 1 base and J 6 bases; nucleotides not matched to a gene: 14. CDR3: CASSLDPHRDSRNGYTF. CDR3 sequence (DNA): TGTGCCAGCAGCTTAGACCCTCACAGGGACAGTCGTAATGGCTACACCTTC.

This clonotype was counted between two and nine times. The chain carries TRBV3-1 and TRBJ1-1, with D maybe TRBD1 (5 bases). Germline values: CDR1 LGHDT, CDR2 YNNKEL (reference sequence). V lost 1 base and J lost 3, with 12 bases in between. The CDR3 covers 15 residues. The CDR3 sequence is CASSQAGPGDTEAFF. Written as DNA, the CDR3 is TGTGCCAGCAGCCAAGCGGGGCCGGGGGACACTGAAGCTTTCTTT.

This clonotype was found a few times. This chain uses TRBV7-6 with TRBJ1-6; D not resolved. CDR3 size: 18 residues. Looked up from germline, CDR1 is SGHVS and CDR2 is FNYEAQ. Trimming stripped 5 bases from V and 0 bases from J, with 17 bases between. The CDR3 coding sequence is TGTGCCAGCAGCCCGAACAAGGGCACAAGCTCCTATAATTCACCCCTCCACTTT. It is translated as CASSPNKGTSSYNSPLHF.

The genes are TRBV6-1 and TRBJ1-2, with no clear D. The germline V gene has CDR1 MNHNS and CDR2 SASEGT. Deletions cut 0 bases from V and 1 base from J, with 6 bases between. The CDR3 sequence is 14 residues long. Written as DNA, the CDR3 is TGTGCCAGCAGTGAAGCGCCAGATAACTATGGCTACACCTTC. As protein: CASSEAPDNYGYTF.

This clonotype has a single count. The chain combines TRBV3-1 with TRBJ1-6; perhaps TRBD1 as D (5 bases). The V end was cut by 0 bases, the J end by 7 bases, with 16 bases between. Per germline, CDR1 LGHDT and CDR2 YNNKEL (reference sequence). The CDR3 length is 17 residues. CDR3 in DNA: TGTGCCAGCAGCCAAGATGGGGGGGTCCACTTAAATTCACCCCTCCACTTT. It translates to CASSQDGGVHLNSPLHF.

Only a few counts were recorded for this clonotype. The genes are TRBV5-1 and TRBJ2-6; tentatively, D is TRBD1 (6 bases). V was pared by 6 bases and J by 0 bases, with 7 bases between. CDR3 length: 14 amino acids. The germline V gene encodes CDR1 SGHRS and CDR2 YFSETQ. In DNA form, the CDR3 reads TGCGCCAGCATAGGGGGCTCTGGGGCCAACGTCCTGACTTTC. Protein product: CASIGGSGANVLTF.

This clonotype was picked up many times. The rearrangement links TRBV12-3 or TRBV12-4 to TRBJ1-1; D unresolved. The V and J ends lost 3 bases and 1 base respectively, with 9 bases between them. This CDR3 is built from 14 residues. CDR3 in amino acids: CASSFGPQNTEAFF. CDR3 DNA sequence: TGTGCCAGCAGTTTCGGGCCGCAGAACACTGAAGCTTTCTTT.

The chain has TRBV7-9 and TRBJ2-7; TRBD2 might be the D (6 bases). The CDR3 totals 12 residues. Trimming pared 3 bases from V and 5 bases from J, leaving 8 bases between. CDR1 is SEHNR and CDR2 is FQNEAQ in the germline V gene (reference sequence). CDR3 loop: CASSFPGDEQYV. The CDR3 DNA sequence: TGTGCCAGCAGCTTCCCGGGGGACGAGCAGTACGTC.

The rearrangement links TRBV25-1 to TRBJ2-7, with TRBD2 matching over 10 bases. The trim removed 5 bases at V and 6 bases at J, leaving 4 bases unmatched. This CDR3 contains 13 residues. The germline V gene has CDR1 MGHDK and CDR2 SYGVNS. The CDR3 bases are TGTGCCAGCAGTACAGCGGGGGGGATCGAGCAGTACGTC. It codes for CASSTAGGIEQYV.

This clonotype came up a few times. V gene TRBV2 combines with J gene TRBJ1-5; a weak D match, TRBD1 (6 bases). The CDR3 is 16 residues long. Germline V gene sequence: CDR1 SNHLY, CDR2 FYNNEI. Deletions cut 0 bases from V and 1 base from J, with 10 bases between. The CDR3 loop reads CASSEAKQGSNQPQHF. Here the CDR3 DNA reads TGTGCCAGCAGTGAAGCTAAGCAGGGGAGCAATCAGCCCCAGCATTTT.

This sequence joins TRBV20-1 and TRBJ2-7; perhaps TRBD1 as D (5 bases). V dropped 0 bases and J dropped 6 bases, with 18 bases sitting between them. Germline V gives CDR1 DFQATT, CDR2 SNEGSKA (reference sequence). The CDR3 covers 15 residues. CDR3: CSARDIVGPRFEQYV. The CDR3 DNA is TGCAGTGCTAGAGATATCGTGGGGCCGAGATTCGAGCAGTACGTC.

The chain couples TRBV4-3 to TRBJ1-6; a possible D gene is TRBD1 (5 bases). V lost 0 bases and J lost 10, with 16 bases in between. CDR1 is LGHNA and CDR2 is YSLEER in the germline V gene. CDR3 length equals 16 residues. The DNA for the CDR3 is TGCGCCAGCAGCCAAGACGGCGCCAGGGTCAGCTCACCCCTCCACTTT. Amino acid sequence: CASSQDGARVSSPLHF.

The chain links TRBV10-3 to TRBJ1-2, with D perhaps TRBD1 (5 bases). The CDR3 sequence is 16 residues long. The ends were cut back, 6 bases at V and 4 bases at J, with 21 bases in the middle. Germline assignment: CDR1 ENHRY and CDR2 SYGVKD. CDR3 nucleotide sequence: TGTGCCATCAGGCGCAGGTCGGGGGAATTCGGCTATGGCTACACCTTC. Translated, it gives CAIRRRSGEFGYGYTF.

J is TRBJ2-1 and V is TRBV6-1; D is perhaps TRBD2 (6 bases). From germline, CDR1 is MNHNS and CDR2 SASEGT. The V and J ends lost 4 bases and 7 bases respectively, with 17 bases between them. The CDR3 runs 15 residues. CDR3 loop: CASSGGVRGFNEQFF. The CDR3 DNA reads TGTGCCAGCAGTGGGGGGGTGAGGGGCTTTAATGAGCAGTTCTTC.

There are many counts of this clonotype. This chain connects TRBV7-8 to TRBJ1-6; unclear D gene. The V end lost 1 base, the J end lost 5 bases, and 12 bases lay between the germline ends. The CDR3 sequence is 16 residues long. Germline V gene data show CDR1 as SGHVS and CDR2 as FQNEAQ. CDR3 amino acids: CASSLEVLIDNSPLHF. The CDR3 DNA reads TGTGCCAGCAGCTTAGAAGTTTTGATCGATAATTCACCCCTCCACTTT. The full variable domain, completed using reference TRBV7-8 and TRBJ1-6, is GAGVSQSPRYKVAKRGQDVALRCDPISGHVSLFWYQQALGQGPEFLTYFQNEAQLDKSGLPSDRFFAERPEGSVSTLKIQRTQQEDSAVYLCASSLEVLIDNSPLHFGNGTRLTVT.

This clonotype was detected only a few times. The V call is TRBV12-3 or TRBV12-4, the J call TRBJ2-2, with D possibly TRBD2 on 5 matching bases. The CDR3 covers 16 residues. The V and J ends lost 3 bases and 1 base respectively, with 12 bases between them. The CDR3 coding sequence is TGTGCCAGCAGTTTCGGCGGGCTTATGAACACCGGGGAGCTGTTTTTT. Protein product: CASSFGGLMNTGELFF.